The T cell receptor beta chain described here comes from a study of shared clonotypes between healthy human individuals. Germline values: CDR1 MNHNS, CDR2 SASEGT. The V end was cut by 1 base, the J end by 3 bases, with 14 bases between. The CDR3 consists of 16 residues. A CD45RA-negative memory subset and a CD45RA+ naive subset were separated from the CD4+ cells. Data came from immunoSEQ multiplex PCR; TCRdb stores just in-frame clones and leaves some out. This table has fewer than 1.4 million clones, around three quarters appearing once. The chain has TRBV6-1 and TRBJ2-3, with a possible D match to TRBD1 (5 bases). This receptor was obtained from a man aged 18 to 35 in good health. Some clones in this sample may be carry-over from other donors' samples. The sequencing input was memory CD4+ T cells from PBMCs. Noted subset: CD45RA-negative fraction. The CDR3, as DNA: TGTGCCAGCAGTGAAGTTTTCGCGAAGGGGACAGATACGCAGTATTTT. Translating it yields CASSEVFAKGTDTQYF.